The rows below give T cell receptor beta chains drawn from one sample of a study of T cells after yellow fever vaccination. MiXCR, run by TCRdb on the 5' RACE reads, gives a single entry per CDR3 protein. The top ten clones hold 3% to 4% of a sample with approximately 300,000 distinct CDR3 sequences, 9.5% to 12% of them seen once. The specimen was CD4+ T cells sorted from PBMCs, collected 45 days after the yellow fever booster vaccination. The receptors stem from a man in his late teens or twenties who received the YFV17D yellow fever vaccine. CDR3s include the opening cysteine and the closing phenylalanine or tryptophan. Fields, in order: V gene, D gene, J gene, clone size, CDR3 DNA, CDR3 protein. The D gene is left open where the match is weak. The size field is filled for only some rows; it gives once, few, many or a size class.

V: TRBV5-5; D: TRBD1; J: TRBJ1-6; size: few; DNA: TGTGCCAGCAGCTTGGCAGGGGGCGGACATCATTCACCCCTCCACTTT; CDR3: CASSLAGGGHHSPLHF
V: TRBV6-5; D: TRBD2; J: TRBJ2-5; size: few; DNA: TGTGCCAGCAGCGCGGGGGGAGCTGGTGGGACCCAGTACTTC; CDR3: CASSAGGAGGTQYF
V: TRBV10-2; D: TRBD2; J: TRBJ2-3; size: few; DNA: TGCGCCAGCTCCGGCGGGGGGGCCGGGACAGATACGCAGTATTTT; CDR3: CASSGGGAGTDTQYF
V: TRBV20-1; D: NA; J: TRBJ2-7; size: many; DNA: TGCAGTGCCCTCTTCCGGGACGCAAACTACGAGCAGTACTTC; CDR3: CSALFRDANYEQYF
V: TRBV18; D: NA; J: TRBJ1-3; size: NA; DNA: TGTGCCAGCTCACCAGTATTGGACGGGCACTCTGGAAACACCATATATTTT; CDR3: CASSPVLDGHSGNTIYF
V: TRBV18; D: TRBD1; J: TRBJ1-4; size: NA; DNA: TGTGCCAGCTCCATATTGGGACAGACTAATGAAAAACTGTTTTTT; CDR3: CASSILGQTNEKLFF
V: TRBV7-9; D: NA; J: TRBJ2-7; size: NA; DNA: TGTGCCAGCAGCTCCCCGGGACCGGCCTCCTACGAGCAGTACTTC; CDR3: CASSSPGPASYEQYF
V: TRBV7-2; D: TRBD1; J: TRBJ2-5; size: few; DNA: TGTGCCAGCAGCCATCGGACAGGGGGCAGGCAAGAGACCCAGTACTTC; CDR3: CASSHRTGGRQETQYF
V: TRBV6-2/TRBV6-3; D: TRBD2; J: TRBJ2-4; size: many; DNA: TGTGCCAGCAGTCATGGACTAGTCGGCGCCACGATTCAGTACTTC; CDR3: CASSHGLVGATIQYF
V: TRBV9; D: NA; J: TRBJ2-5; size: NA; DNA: TGTGCCAGCAGCGTCCTCGACAGCACATGGGAGACCCAGTACTTC; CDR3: CASSVLDSTWETQYF